Each of the 14 T cell receptor beta chains below was sequenced from the same sample in a study of blood T cell repertoires in COVID-19. Data came from immunoSEQ multiplex PCR; TCRdb stores just in-frame clones and leaves some out. In the table there are 120,000 to 150,000 clones, roughly 84% of which are singletons. What was sequenced was peripheral blood. The receptors here all came from a man between 25 and 39 years old with COVID-19, enrolled during active disease.

CDR3 bases: TGTGCCAGCAGCTTAGAGGGCACCTGGGGCAATCAGCCCCAGCATTTT. Its translation: CASSLEGTWGNQPQHF. The chain joins TRBV11-3 to TRBJ1-5; no clear D gene. CDR3 length equals 16 residues. The germline V and J ends were trimmed by 0 bases and 2 bases, with 11 bases remaining between them. Germline-derived CDR1 and CDR2 are SGHNT and YENEEA.

This chain joins TRBV3-1 (or the pseudogene TRBV3-2) and TRBJ1-4; D unresolved. Germline CDR1 reads LGHDT; CDR2 reads YNNKEL (reference sequence). The ends were cut back, 0 bases at V and 8 bases at J, with 4 bases in the middle. The CDR3 runs to 12 residues. The CDR3 sequence is CASSQETEKLFF. The CDR3 coding sequence is TGTGCCAGCAGCCAAGAAACAGAAAAACTGTTTTTT.

The chain has TRBV28 and TRBJ2-5; maybe TRBD1 (5 bases). With 1 base removed from V and 1 base from J, the gap between germline ends came to 13 bases. Germline values: CDR1 MDHEN, CDR2 SYDVKM. The length of the CDR3 is 16 residues. In nucleotides, the CDR3 is TGTGCCAGCAGTTTATCGGCAGGGAAGGGCCAAGAGACCCAGTACTTC. This gives the protein CASSLSAGKGQETQYF.

The gene calls are TRBV6-5 and TRBJ1-6; D unresolved. The CDR3 spans 13 residues. Per germline, CDR1 MNHEY and CDR2 SVGAGI. V was pared by 8 bases and J by 1 base, with 6 bases between. The CDR3 loop is CASLESYNSPLHF. The CDR3 DNA follows: TGTGCCAGCCTGGAGTCCTATAATTCACCCCTCCACTTT.

This sequence joins TRBV6-5 and TRBJ1-6; no reliable D call. The CDR3 runs to 15 residues. Trimming stripped 4 bases from V and 5 bases from J, with 12 bases between. CDR1 is MNHEY and CDR2 is SVGAGI in the germline V gene. CDR3 DNA sequence: TGTGCCAGCAGTTTGTATCCAGAAAATAATTCACCCCTCCACTTT. Translated, it gives CASSLYPENNSPLHF.

This chain connects TRBV15 to TRBJ2-2, with 10 bases identical to TRBD2. CDR3 length: 16 residues. Unmatched junction bases numbered 7, after V lost 2 bases and J lost 7 bases. The germline V gene encodes CDR1 LNHNV and CDR2 YYDKDF (reference sequence). CDR3 loop: CATSRRTSGPIGELFF. In nucleotides, the CDR3 is TGTGCCACCAGCAGAAGGACTAGCGGACCTATCGGGGAGCTGTTTTTT.

This chain uses TRBV4-1 with TRBJ2-7; TRBD1 agrees at 8 bases. The CDR3 totals 14 residues. Trimming at V came to 4 bases and at J to 2 bases, leaving 4 bases not matched to a gene. CDR1 and CDR2 from the germline V gene are MGHRA and YSYEKL. CDR3: CASSPGQATYEQYF. CDR3 sequence (DNA): TGCGCCAGCAGCCCGGGACAGGCGACCTACGAGCAGTACTTC.

The V and J genes are TRBV11-3 and TRBJ2-6, with D possibly being TRBD2 (5 bases). V was clipped by 2 bases and J by 2 bases, with 7 bases between them. The V gene's germline CDR1 is SGHNT and CDR2 YENEEA. This CDR3 has 15 amino acids. The CDR3 loop is CASSLTRAGANVLTF. CDR3 in DNA: TGTGCCAGCAGCTTAACTAGAGCTGGGGCCAACGTCCTGACTTTC.

The chain couples TRBV24-1 to TRBJ1-2, with unresolved D. The CDR3 covers 13 residues. Trimming removed 9 bases at V and 4 bases at J, with 14 bases between. From germline, CDR1 is KGHDR and CDR2 SFDVKD. DNA of the CDR3: TGTGCCACCTCCCTGAGTAATGGCTATGGCTACACCTTC. This sequence encodes CATSLSNGYGYTF.

The CDR3 sequence is CASSLGPQPWETQYF. CDR3 bases: TGTGCCAGCAGCTTGGGGCCCCAACCTTGGGAGACCCAGTACTTC. This chain uses TRBV5-4 with TRBJ2-5; no firm D call. With 0 bases removed from V and 5 bases from J, the gap between germline ends came to 14 bases. CDR3 length equals 15 residues. Germline V gene lookup returns CDR1 SGHNT and CDR2 YYREEE (reference sequence).

The chain employs TRBV27 and TRBJ1-5; no reliable D call. Germline V gene lookup returns CDR1 MNHEY and CDR2 SMNVEV (reference sequence). The CDR3 totals 17 residues. Trimming removed 7 bases from V and 0 bases from J, with 19 bases in between. CDR3: CASTFGEADYSNQPQHF. In nucleotides, the CDR3 is TGTGCCAGCACCTTCGGGGAGGCAGACTATAGCAATCAGCCCCAGCATTTT.

V gene TRBV29-1 combines with J gene TRBJ2-5; maybe TRBD1 (6 bases). V was shortened by 0 bases and J by 5 bases, with 10 bases between the two germline ends. This CDR3 is 13 amino acids long. Germline CDR1 reads SQVTM; CDR2 reads ANQGSEA. The CDR3 region is CSVEDLRGETQYF. In nucleotides, the CDR3 is TGCAGCGTTGAAGATTTAAGGGGGGAGACCCAGTACTTC. Full variable domain (outside the CDR3, taken from reference TRBV29-1 and TRBJ2-5): SAVISQKPSRDICQRGTSLTIQCQVDSQVTMMFWYRQQPGQSLTLIATANQGSEATYESGFVIDKFPISRPNLTFSTLTVSNMSPEDSSIYLCSVEDLRGETQYFGPGTRLLVL.

This clone was detected only a few times. The rearrangement links TRBV24-1 to TRBJ2-1; 14 bases line up with TRBD2. Germline assignment: CDR1 KGHDR and CDR2 SFDVKD. Trimming cost V 3 bases and J 7 bases; bases outside gene matches: 4. The CDR3 is made up of 16 amino acids. The CDR3 DNA reads as TGTGCCACCAGTGATCGACTAGCGGGAGGGCGGAATGAGCAGTTCTTC. Amino acids: CATSDRLAGGRNEQFF.

The chain carries TRBV6-1 and TRBJ2-6; TRBD2 agrees at 7 bases. The length of the CDR3 is 19 residues. The V and J ends lost 4 bases and 0 bases, in that order; junction bases with no gene match: 12. Germline V gene data show CDR1 as MNHNS and CDR2 as SASEGT. CDR3 DNA: TGTGCCAGCAGTGCGACGCAGCGGGATACACTCTCTGGGGCCAACGTCCTGACTTTC. Its protein product is CASSATQRDTLSGANVLTF.